What follows is one T cell receptor (beta chain) and its context. Its target is not known. This record belongs to a study of CD8 T cells in Susac syndrome. Findings and limits, study-wide: Sixteen Susac-specific public clones were found in total CD8+ repertoires and five in CD8+ TEMRA repertoires. Susac CD8+ cells expanded clonally the most in TEMRA cells and in active patients. The study recognized that its TCR sequencing and HLA analysis covered a relatively small number of individuals.

The CDR3 extends over 14 amino acids. Germline CDR1 DFQATT, CDR2 SNEGSKA (reference sequence). Trimming cost V 6 bases and J 8 bases; bases outside gene matches: 13. Random hexamers were used to reverse transcribe 0.5 to 1 ug of RNA. immunoSEQ multiplex PCR amplified TCR beta CDR3 across 54 Vbeta, 13 Jbeta. Using its own MiXCR run on the immunoSEQ multiplex PCR reads, TCRdb lists one record per CDR3 protein. Altogether roughly 80,000 distinct CDR3 sequences are present, 94% being singletons, with the ten largest covering about 0.47%. The clonotype was recovered from a human donor with Susac syndrome. The material sequenced was CD8+ T cells from PBMCs. The chain links TRBV20-1 to TRBJ2-1; TRBD2 aligns across 7 bases. The CDR3 here is CSAWPRGGGYEQFF. For the CDR3, the DNA is TGCAGTGCCTGGCCCCGCGGGGGTGGGTATGAGCAGTTCTTC.